This T cell receptor (beta chain) was obtained from a study of blood T cell repertoires in COVID-19. Only in-frame clones appear in the TCRdb table, and some are missing; sequencing was by immunoSEQ multiplex PCR. The repertoire includes approximately 350,000 clones, under 95% of them detected once, and 3% to 4% sits in the top ten. The V segment lost 0 bases and the J segment 6 bases; nucleotides outside the gene matches: 6. The CDR3 has 15 residues. The germline V gene encodes CDR1 SQVTM and CDR2 ANQGSEA. The sample consisted of peripheral blood. This TCR derives from a woman in her late teens or twenties who had recovered from COVID-19. The chain employs TRBV29-1 and TRBJ1-4, with 8 bases aligning to TRBD1. Here the CDR3 reads CSVEEATGEDEKLFF. The CDR3 nucleotides are TGCAGCGTTGAAGAGGCGACAGGGGAGGATGAAAAACTGTTTTTT.